The 8 T cell receptor beta chains presented below share a single source sample, sequenced in a study of esophageal squamous cell carcinoma under preoperative chemotherapy. TCRdb passed the PCR reads through MiXCR, listing each CDR3 protein once. The repertoire includes 30,000 to 35,000 distinct CDR3 sequences, under 60% of them detected once, and approximately 25% sits in the top ten. Sample time point: after preoperative PTX-NDP chemotherapy. The sample was gathered from a patient given preoperative chemotherapy. These receptors were collected from a human donor with esophageal squamous cell carcinoma. The donor label of this sample is uncertain.

This clonotype has a count of ten or more. CDR3 residues: CASSSGQDYEQYF. In DNA form, the CDR3 reads TGTGCCAGCAGCTCGGGACAGGACTACGAGCAGTACTTC. The chain joins TRBV7-6 to TRBJ2-7; TRBD1 agrees at 8 bases. The CDR3 has 13 amino acids. V was pared by 4 bases and J by 3 bases, with 2 bases of the junction left unmatched. Germline V gives CDR1 SGHVS, CDR2 FNYEAQ.

Note on this clonotype: The junction does not match germline at one end; this may be a read error. DNA of the CDR3: TGTGCTAGCAGCACTGGGGCCGATAACACGCAGTATTTT. It encodes CASSTGADNTQYF. V is TRBV7-7 and J is TRBJ2-3, with a tentative D call TRBD1 (5 bases). The CDR3 is 13 amino acids. Germline assignment: CDR1 SSHAT and CDR2 FNYEAQ (reference sequence).

This clonotype was observed at least ten times. A much bigger clone sits one base away, suggesting this may be a read error. This chain links TRBV6-1 with TRBJ2-1; no reliable D call. The CDR3 is 13 residues long. V dropped 1 base and J dropped 13 bases, with 14 bases sitting between them. CDR1 and CDR2 (germline): MNHNS, SASEGT. In DNA, the CDR3 is TGTGCCAGCAGTGAAGTTCGCGCGGAGACCCAGTTCTTC. This gives the protein CASSEVRAETQFF.

Points on this clonotype: The junction departs from the called germline gene at one end, perhaps through a read error. The rearrangement uses TRBV7-2 and TRBJ2-1, with D maybe TRBD2 (6 bases). Germline V CDR1 and CDR2: SGHTA, FQGNSA. CDR3 length equals 17 residues. This CDR3 reads CASGLDLEAGRDDAQFF. The CDR3 DNA sequence: TGTGCCAGCGGCCTGGACCTCGAGGCTGGGCGGGACGATGCGCAGTTCTTT.

The sample holds many counts of this clonotype. The chain recombines TRBV11-3 with TRBJ2-5; D is unresolved. Germline CDR1 SGHNT, CDR2 YENEEA. The CDR3 spans 12 residues. V lost 1 base, J lost 4 bases, and 4 bases lay in between. As DNA, the CDR3 is TGTGCCAGCAGCTTAGGGAGAGAGACCCAGTACTTC. It specifies CASSLGRETQYF.

This clonotype was observed a single time. No conserved phenylalanine or tryptophan ends this CDR3, so it is likely a read error. Because the CDR3's place on the DNA is in doubt, the DNA is left out and the CDR3 is given as listed by TCRdb. V usage is TRBV7-2 and J usage is TRBJ2-5; the listed D gene, TRBD2, was not tested against the DNA. Looked up from germline, CDR1 is SGHTA and CDR2 is FQGNSA. The CDR3 extends over 16 residues, inclusive of both ends. CDR3 sequence: CASSSGRGAPPATRYS.

This clonotype was recorded many times. The chain carries TRBV6-1 and TRBJ1-6; no firm D call. With 6 bases removed from V and 6 bases from J, the gap between germline ends came to 9 bases. Germline CDR1 reads MNHNS; CDR2 reads SASEGT. The CDR3 extends over 13 amino acids. The CDR3 loop reads CASRTDANSPLHF. The CDR3 bases are TGTGCCAGCAGAACCGACGCTAATTCACCCCTCCACTTT.

The chain has TRBV5-4 and TRBJ2-3; D not resolved. The CDR3 is 14 residues long. Trimming took off 1 base at V and 2 bases at J, with 8 bases between the two ends. Germline lookup yields CDR1 SGHNT and CDR2 YYREEE (reference sequence). This CDR3 reads CASSLKGNTDTQYF. The CDR3 DNA reads TGTGCCAGCAGCTTGAAAGGGAACACAGATACGCAGTATTTT.